The 8 T cell receptor beta chains listed next were all sequenced from one sample in a study of cytomegalovirus exposure and HLA in healthy donors. The PCR contained 60 Vbeta and 13 Jbeta primers. Libraries were prepared by immunoSEQ multiplex PCR; TCRdb keeps only in-frame clonotypes and omits some of them. The repertoire consists of over 75,000 clones, with roughly 10% occurring once and the leading ten covering around 5%. The sequenced sample was PBMCs. These receptors were obtained from a man in his forties or fifties in good health and CMV-seropositive.

The J gene is TRBJ2-3, the V gene TRBV13; 14 bases match TRBD2. The CDR3 spans 16 residues. Germline lookup yields CDR1 PRHDT and CDR2 FYEKMQ (reference sequence). V lost 5 bases and J lost 7; bases outside the gene matches: 8. The CDR3 spells CASSARLAGGLHTQYF. CDR3 coding DNA: TGTGCCAGCAGCGCCCGACTAGCGGGAGGGTTACATACGCAGTATTTT.

The chain recombines TRBV5-1 with TRBJ1-3; 7 positions agree with TRBD1. The CDR3 has 15 amino acids. Germline V gene data show CDR1 as SGHRS and CDR2 as YFSETQ. J lost 4 bases, V lost 3 bases, and 7 bases had no gene match. The CDR3 spells CASSSTGDLGNTIYF. The DNA of the CDR3 is TGCGCCAGCAGCTCTACAGGGGATCTCGGAAACACCATATATTTT. Drawing the rest from reference TRBV5-1 and TRBJ1-3, the complete variable domain is KAGVTQTPRYLIKTRGQQVTLSCSPISGHRSVSWYQQTPGQGLQFLFEYFSETQRNKGNFPGRFSGRQFSNSRSEMNVSTLELGDSALYLCASSSTGDLGNTIYFGEGSWLTVV.

The rearrangement joins TRBV5-1 to TRBJ2-7; 11 bases are shared with TRBD1. The CDR3 loop spans 13 amino acids. V lost 4 bases, J lost 6 bases, and 3 bases stayed unmatched. Germline V gene data show CDR1 as SGHRS and CDR2 as YFSETQ. CDR3 loop: CASSADRGREQYF. CDR3 bases: TGCGCCAGCAGCGCGGACAGGGGGCGCGAGCAGTACTTC.

This clone was detected ten times or more. V is TRBV25-1 and J is TRBJ2-2; the D gene is possibly TRBD1 (5 bases). The CDR3 runs to 14 residues. The V and J ends lost 4 bases and 4 bases respectively, with 10 bases between them. Germline V gives CDR1 MGHDK, CDR2 SYGVNS. CDR3 DNA sequence: TGTGCCAGCAGTGTGTCCAGGGTCACCGGGGAGCTGTTTTTT. Its translation is CASSVSRVTGELFF. Based on the CDR3 plus reference TRBV25-1 and TRBJ2-2, the full variable domain is EADIYQTPRYLVIGTGKKITLECSQTMGHDKMYWYQQDPGMELHLIHYSYGVNSTEKGDLSSESTVSRIRTEHFPLTLESARPSHTSQYLCASSVSRVTGELFFGEGSRLTVL.

The rearrangement links TRBV6-5 to TRBJ1-5; 8 bases are a match to TRBD1. The trim removed 5 bases at V and 5 bases at J, leaving 8 bases unmatched. The CDR3 runs 15 residues. Germline lookup yields CDR1 MNHEY and CDR2 SVGAGI. Here the CDR3 reads CASSRTGNRDQPQHF. The CDR3 DNA sequence: TGTGCCAGCAGTCGGACAGGGAATCGAGATCAGCCCCAGCATTTT.

This chain joins TRBV18 and TRBJ2-7, with 7 bases lining up with TRBD1. The CDR3 runs to 15 residues. Germline loops: CDR1 KGHSH, CDR2 LQKENI. Trimming removed 4 bases from V and 1 base from J; junction bases left unmatched: 7. In DNA, the CDR3 is TGTGCCAGCTCACTAGACAGGGTCCTTTCCTACGAGCAGTACTTC. As protein: CASSLDRVLSYEQYF.

This clone occurred a few times. V is TRBV6-5 and J is TRBJ1-6; D is possibly TRBD1 (6 bases). The CDR3 sequence is 14 residues long. The germline V gene has CDR1 MNHEY and CDR2 SVGAGI. V was pared by 5 bases and J by 8 bases, with 13 bases between. The CDR3 region has the DNA TGTGCCAGCAGTGGACAGCTTCATGATTCACCCCTCCACTTT. Amino acid sequence: CASSGQLHDSPLHF.

This clone was observed a few times. V is TRBV6-6 and J is TRBJ1-6, with D unclear. CDR1 MNHNY and CDR2 SVGAGI come from the germline V gene (reference sequence). There are 13 residues in the CDR3. Trimming took off 4 bases at V and 5 bases at J, with 6 bases between the two ends. This CDR3 is CASSSQNNSPLHF. The CDR3, as DNA: TGTGCCAGCAGTTCTCAGAATAATTCACCCCTCCACTTT.